The 20 T cell receptor beta chains presented below share a single source sample, sequenced in a study of control samples from healthy donors and cancer patients (TCRdb year 2020). The method was the immunoSEQ multiplex PCR assay. TCRdb obtained this table from immuneACCESS and retained in-frame rearrangements with V and J assigned. These tables miss some clones; where compared with another copy, unresolved V genes account for less than half of the shortfall, and the remainder is unexplained. A total of 110,000 or so clones appear in this sample, 80% to 90% of them only once. The ten largest account for roughly 43% of the sample. Source material: blood. These receptors all stem from a man aged 50 or older in good health.

The V and J genes are TRBV18 and TRBJ1-1; 12 bases are a match to TRBD1. CDR3 length: 17 residues. CDR1 and CDR2 (germline): KGHSH, LQKENI. V dropped 3 bases and J dropped 2; count of bases not matched to a gene: 7. The CDR3 loop reads CASSPTRDRGRNTEAFF. The DNA for the CDR3 is TGTGCCAGCTCACCTACTAGGGACAGGGGGCGAAACACTGAAGCTTTCTTT.

Turning to this clone: Within the sample, other DNA sequences also encode this same CDR3. V is TRBV11-2 and J is TRBJ1-1; D is unresolved. The CDR3 has 11 residues. V was trimmed by 1 base and J by 8 bases, leaving 5 bases between them. Per germline, CDR1 SGHAT and CDR2 FQNNGV. CDR3 in amino acids: CASSLVTEAFF. CDR3 nucleotides: TGTGCCAGCAGCTTAGTCACCGAAGCTTTCTTT.

The rearrangement joins TRBV5-4 to TRBJ1-6; no clear D. CDR1 is SGHNT, CDR2 YYREEE, per germline (reference sequence). This CDR3 has 18 residues. The V end was cut by 0 bases, the J end by 5 bases, with 18 bases between. Here the CDR3 reads CASSLGALRRMDNSPLHF. CDR3 coding DNA: TGTGCCAGCAGCTTGGGGGCACTCCGCCGGATGGATAATTCACCCCTCCACTTT.

The V and J genes are TRBV7-8 and TRBJ2-7; TRBD2 is a possible D gene (6 bases). The CDR3 is 16 amino acids. Germline values: CDR1 SGHVS, CDR2 FQNEAQ. Trimming removed 1 base at V and 0 bases at J, with 13 bases between. The CDR3 nucleotides read TGTGCCAGCAGCTTAGTGCCTAGCGCCTCCTCCTACGAGCAGTACTTC. Translated, it gives CASSLVPSASSYEQYF.

The chain carries TRBV19 and TRBJ2-7, with 10 bases identical to TRBD1. Germline V gene lookup returns CDR1 LNHDA and CDR2 SQIVND (reference sequence). J gave up 1 base and V 8 bases, and 2 bases lay outside the gene matches. This CDR3 region has 13 residues. As DNA, the CDR3 is TGTGCCAGTGGGACAGGGGAGTCCTACGAGCAGTACTTC. Encoded protein: CASGTGESYEQYF.

The chain is built from TRBV30 and TRBJ1-1; unclear D gene. In germline, CDR1 is GTSNPN, CDR2 SVGIG (reference sequence). The CDR3 extends over 16 amino acids. With 3 bases removed from V and 1 base from J, the gap between germline ends came to 18 bases. CDR3 in DNA: TGTGCCTGGAGCCCTTTACAGTTCATTGGGAACACTGAAGCTTTCTTT. This gives the protein CAWSPLQFIGNTEAFF.

This chain links TRBV5-6 with TRBJ1-2; 9 positions match TRBD1. The CDR3 has 17 residues. V dropped 0 bases and J dropped 2; count of bases not matched to a gene: 8. Germline lookup yields CDR1 SGHDT and CDR2 YYEEEE. CDR3 DNA: TGTGCCAGCAGCTTGGGAGAGGACAGGGGAAGGAACTATGGCTACACCTTC. Its translation: CASSLGEDRGRNYGYTF.

The rearrangement joins TRBV15 to TRBJ1-5; D remains unclear. Trimming pared 3 bases from V and 1 base from J, leaving 4 bases between. Germline CDR1 and CDR2: LNHNV and YYDKDF (reference sequence). This CDR3 comprises 13 residues. This CDR3 is CATSSKSNQPQHF. As DNA, the CDR3 is TGTGCCACCAGCAGTAAAAGCAATCAGCCCCAGCATTTT.

The genes are TRBV5-1 and TRBJ2-7; perhaps TRBD2 as D (5 bases). The CDR3 is 14 residues long. Between the trimmed V and J ends, which lost 4 bases and 4 bases, there was a span of 15 bases. Germline V lookup: CDR1 SGHRS, CDR2 YFSETQ. In DNA form, the CDR3 reads TGCGCCAGCAGCCCCTCGGGGTACGTTTACGAGCAGTACTTC. This codes for CASSPSGYVYEQYF.

The chain has TRBV5-1 and TRBJ1-3; D is undetermined. The CDR3 loop spans 14 amino acids. V shed 4 bases and J shed 1 base, with 9 bases lying between them. Per germline, CDR1 SGHRS and CDR2 YFSETQ. CDR3 coding DNA: TGCGCCAGCAGCCCGGGCCATTCTGGAAACACCATATATTTT. Protein: CASSPGHSGNTIYF.

The gene calls are TRBV5-6 and TRBJ1-1; D remains ambiguous. In germline, CDR1 is SGHDT, CDR2 YYEEEE. The CDR3 loop spans 15 amino acids. Deletions cut 1 base from V and 5 bases from J, with 15 bases between. The CDR3 DNA follows: TGTGCCAGCAGCTTGCGGCGGCTTGGAAGGACTGAAGCTTTCTTT. Translated, it gives CASSLRRLGRTEAFF.

The chain combines TRBV3-1 (or the pseudogene TRBV3-2) with TRBJ1-1; D is undetermined. The length of the CDR3 is 14 residues. Germline V gene data show CDR1 as LGHDT and CDR2 as YNNKEL (reference sequence). The V end was cut by 1 base, the J end by 1 base, with 7 bases between. For the CDR3, the DNA is TGTGCCAGCAGCCAAGCTGGGTCGAACACTGAAGCTTTCTTT. This encodes CASSQAGSNTEAFF.

The gene calls are TRBV7-6 and TRBJ2-7, with 15 bases that match TRBD2. CDR3 size: 16 residues. Germline lookup yields CDR1 SGHVS and CDR2 FNYEAQ. Trimming took 5 bases from V and 7 from J; bases not matched to a gene: 9. In DNA, the CDR3 is TGTGCCAGCAGCCGGACTAGCGGGGGGGCCCCTCGAGAGCAGTACTTC. It codes for CASSRTSGGAPREQYF.

This chain joins TRBV4-3 and TRBJ2-1; the D gene is possibly TRBD2 (6 bases). The germline V and J ends were trimmed by 0 bases and 0 bases, with 12 bases remaining between them. Per the germline V gene, CDR1 is LGHNA and CDR2 is YSLEER. This CDR3 has 17 amino acids. The CDR3 reads CASSQDLLGGSYNEQFF. DNA of the CDR3: TGCGCCAGCAGCCAAGACCTCTTGGGGGGCTCCTACAATGAGCAGTTCTTC.

The chain is built from TRBV13 and TRBJ2-5; tentative D call: TRBD2 (6 bases). The CDR3 has 13 amino acids. Deletions cut 5 bases from V and 4 bases from J, with 11 bases between. Germline V gene lookup returns CDR1 PRHDT and CDR2 FYEKMQ (reference sequence). DNA of the CDR3: TGTGCCAGCAGCGTATACGGGGGAGAGACCCAGTACTTC. Its protein product is CASSVYGGETQYF.

This clone was observed a few times. The chain combines TRBV11-3 with TRBJ2-3, with D perhaps given as TRBD1 or TRBD2 (5 bases each). The V gene lost 0 bases and the J gene lost 6 bases, with 13 bases spanning the gap. CDR1 and CDR2 (germline): SGHNT, YENEEA. The CDR3 runs to 15 residues. In nucleotides, the CDR3 is TGTGCCAGCAGCTTAGAAGGGGCTAGGACTGATACGCAGTATTTT. Translated, it gives CASSLEGARTDTQYF.

The chain carries TRBV7-2 and TRBJ2-1, with a possible D match to TRBD1 (5 bases). V was pared by 6 bases and J by 7 bases, with 10 bases between. The CDR3 is 12 residues long. Germline CDR1 and CDR2: SGHTA and FQGNSA. The CDR3: CASSIGVNEQFF. The DNA of the CDR3 is TGTGCCAGCAGTATAGGGGTAAATGAGCAGTTCTTC.

The chain couples TRBV6-5 to TRBJ1-6; the D gene is possibly TRBD1 (5 bases). Trimming took off 4 bases at V and 10 bases at J, with 17 bases between the two ends. The CDR3 runs 15 residues. CDR1 and CDR2 (germline): MNHEY, SVGAGI. CDR3 protein: CASSSPGTGKSPLHF. The CDR3 bases are TGTGCCAGCAGTTCCCCGGGGACGGGAAAATCACCCCTCCACTTT.

The V and J genes are TRBV30 and TRBJ1-2; unclear D gene. The germline gives CDR1 GTSNPN, CDR2 SVGIG (reference sequence). V was pared by 2 bases and J by 7 bases, with 11 bases between. This CDR3 is 12 amino acids long. CDR3 coding DNA: TGTGCCTGGAGTACCGGAGTATCTGGCTACACCTTC. This sequence encodes CAWSTGVSGYTF.

This chain connects TRBV18 to TRBJ1-1, with 8 bases matching TRBD1. The CDR3 totals 15 residues. The junction had 12 bases not matched to a gene; V was cut back by 6 bases and J by 6 bases. Germline CDR1 KGHSH, CDR2 LQKENI. The CDR3: CASSLDRDWGAEAFF. The CDR3 DNA sequence: TGTGCCAGCTCGCTGGACAGGGACTGGGGAGCTGAAGCTTTCTTT.